What follows are 25 T cell receptor beta chains derived from one specimen sequenced in a study of PD-L1 blockade in urothelial cancer. Assay used: immunoSEQ multiplex PCR; TCRdb lists only in-frame clones, some missing. The sample includes roughly 100,000 clones, about 85% of them seen just once. The input for sequencing was PBMCs, taken around atezolizumab (anti-PD-L1) treatment. Source of these receptors: a man in his forties or fifties with urothelial cancer.

This clone was seen a single time. This chain links TRBV10-1 with TRBJ2-7; 9 bases align to TRBD1. Losses at the gene ends were 7 bases for V and 3 bases for J; bases not matched to a gene: 7. Germline V gene sequence: CDR1 WNHNN, CDR2 SYGVQD (reference sequence). The CDR3 consists of 14 residues. CDR3 DNA: TGCGCCAGCACCACGGACAGGGGAGACTACGAGCAGTACTTC. This sequence encodes CASTTDRGDYEQYF.

This clone was picked up one time. The chain couples TRBV18 to TRBJ2-3; D unclear. Germline CDR1 KGHSH, CDR2 LQKENI. The CDR3 runs 15 residues. V lost 2 bases and J 4 bases, leaving 13 bases between the germline ends. The CDR3, as DNA: TGTGCCAGCTCACCAGAAGCGTCGTATGCAGATACGCAGTATTTT. It specifies CASSPEASYADTQYF.

V gene TRBV9 combines with J gene TRBJ2-7, with 7 bases fitting TRBD2. This CDR3 has 16 residues. Germline V lookup: CDR1 SGDLS, CDR2 YYNGEE. V was pared by 0 bases and J by 2 bases, with 8 bases of the junction left unmatched. DNA of the CDR3: TGTGCCAGCAGCGTAGACCCTACTAGCGTTACCTACGAGCAGTACTTC. The encoded protein is CASSVDPTSVTYEQYF.

With regard to this clone: Additional DNA sequences in this sample encode the identical CDR3. The chain has TRBV18 and TRBJ1-3, with 7 bases lining up with TRBD1. The CDR3 sequence is 15 residues long. Germline V gene data show CDR1 as KGHSH and CDR2 as LQKENI. Trimming cost V 4 bases and J 0 bases; bases outside gene matches: 3. The CDR3 spells CASSRTGDSGNTIYF. DNA for the CDR3: TGTGCCAGCTCACGAACAGGGGACTCTGGAAACACCATATATTTT.

This chain uses TRBV5-6 with TRBJ2-6; 13 bases align to TRBD2. This CDR3 has 18 residues. V dropped 4 bases and J dropped 1; count of bases not matched to a gene: 5. Germline-derived CDR1 and CDR2 are SGHDT and YYEEEE. CDR3 region: CASSSTGLAGSGANVLTF. The CDR3 DNA reads as TGTGCCAGCAGCAGTACGGGACTAGCGGGATCTGGGGCCAACGTCCTGACTTTC.

The chain joins TRBV2 to TRBJ2-5; tentatively, D is TRBD2 (6 bases). The V end lost 6 bases, the J end lost 11 bases, and 19 bases lay between the germline ends. Per the germline V gene, CDR1 is SNHLY and CDR2 is FYNNEI. This CDR3 spans 13 amino acids. CDR3 region: CASRFRDSSEQYF. CDR3 DNA: TGTGCCAGCAGATTCCGGGACTCCTCGGAGCAGTACTTC.

The chain has TRBV21-1 and TRBJ2-2; the table's D call, TRBD1, has no DNA check behind it. TRBV21-1 is tagged as a pseudogene. The CDR3 sequence is 14 residues long. CDR3 amino acids: CASFSGENTGELFF. In nucleotides, the CDR3 is TGTGCCAGCTTCAGTGGTGAGAACACCGGGGAGCTGTTTTTT.

The V call is TRBV6-6, the J call TRBJ2-5; D might be TRBD1 (6 bases). This CDR3 region has 11 residues. Germline V CDR1 and CDR2: MNHNY, SVGAGI (reference sequence). V was cut by 6 bases and J by 7 bases, with 9 bases left in between. CDR3 sequence: CASSLGGTQYF. CDR3 in DNA: TGTGCCAGCAGCTTAGGGGGGACCCAGTACTTC.

As regards this clone: A single base separates this from a much larger clone, so it may be a read error. The V call is TRBV27, the J call TRBJ1-1; D is unclear. This CDR3 region has 13 residues. The germline V gene has CDR1 MNHEY and CDR2 SMNVEV (reference sequence). Between the trimmed V and J ends, which lost 3 bases and 1 base, there was a span of 6 bases. CDR3 sequence (DNA): TGTGCCAGCAGTTTGTCAGAGAACACTGAAGCTTTCTTT. Its translation: CASSLSENTEAFF.

The count of this clone is one. The V call is TRBV18, the J call TRBJ2-5; D gene unclear. Trimming pared 4 bases from V and 1 base from J, leaving 13 bases between. CDR3 length: 15 residues. The germline gives CDR1 KGHSH, CDR2 LQKENI. The CDR3 nucleotides are TGTGCCAGCTCACGAACCTACGTCGTCCAAGAGACCCAGTACTTC. Its translation: CASSRTYVVQETQYF.

The genes are TRBV4-1 and TRBJ2-4; TRBD1 is a possible D gene (5 bases). V was clipped by 0 bases and J by 1 base, with 7 bases between them. The CDR3 has 15 residues. CDR1 is MGHRA, CDR2 YSYEKL, per germline. The CDR3 DNA follows: TGCGCCAGCAGCCAAGAATCAGGGGCCAAAAACATTCAGTACTTC. It codes for CASSQESGAKNIQYF.

The chain recombines TRBV6-4 with TRBJ2-3; 8 bases fit TRBD1. Germline V CDR1 and CDR2: MRHNA, SNTAGT. Unmatched junction bases numbered 5, after V lost 5 bases and J lost 1 base. The CDR3 extends over 15 amino acids. The CDR3 spells CASSQNRGGTDTQYF. CDR3 sequence (DNA): TGTGCCAGCAGTCAGAACAGGGGGGGCACAGATACGCAGTATTTT.

The chain carries TRBV6-5 and TRBJ2-3; 7 positions agree with TRBD2. Germline CDR1 MNHEY, CDR2 SVGAGI. V was clipped by 4 bases and J by 1 base; unmatched bases: 8. There are 16 residues in the CDR3. The CDR3 sequence is CASSLGLPLGTDTQYF. The CDR3 coding sequence is TGTGCCAGCAGTTTGGGACTACCGTTGGGCACAGATACGCAGTATTTT.

The CDR3 here is CASSESGTGNTEAFF. The CDR3 DNA reads as TGTGCCAGCAGTGAATCAGGGACAGGGAACACTGAAGCTTTCTTT. This rearrangement joins TRBV6-1 to TRBJ1-1; 8 nucleotides line up with TRBD1. CDR3 size: 15 residues. The germline V gene encodes CDR1 MNHNS and CDR2 SASEGT. V gave up 2 bases and J gave up 1 base; unmatched junction bases: 3.

This clone has a handful of counts. The CDR3 DNA sequence: TGTGCCAGCTTGTACAGACTGAACACTGAAGCTTTCTTT. Protein sequence: CASLYRLNTEAFF. The rearrangement links TRBV2 to TRBJ1-1; D not resolved. Germline assignment: CDR1 SNHLY and CDR2 FYNNEI. Trimming left V 8 bases short and J 0 bases short, with 10 bases between. CDR3 length: 13 residues.

This chain uses TRBV7-2 with TRBJ2-2, with 13 bases matching TRBD2. The germline CDR1 and CDR2 sequences are SGHTA and FQGNSA. V shed 5 bases and J 7 bases; nucleotides not matched to a gene: 4. This CDR3 contains 15 residues. The CDR3 sequence is CASSPRLAGGGELFF. The CDR3 bases are TGTGCCAGCAGCCCCCGACTAGCGGGGGGCGGGGAGCTGTTTTTT.

The chain employs TRBV2 and TRBJ2-7; 11 positions match TRBD2. The V gene end was trimmed by 7 bases and the J gene end by 4 bases; junction bases not matched to a gene: 6. The CDR3 sequence is 14 residues long. Germline V gene sequence: CDR1 SNHLY, CDR2 FYNNEI. The CDR3 nucleotides read TGTGCCAGCATCAGACTAGCGGGGTCGTACGAGCAGTACTTC. As protein: CASIRLAGSYEQYF.

The chain has TRBV10-3 and TRBJ1-2; 7 bases map to TRBD1. CDR1 is ENHRY, CDR2 SYGVKD, per germline. Unmatched junction bases numbered 3, after V lost 6 bases and J lost 2 bases. This CDR3 is built from 13 residues. Here the CDR3 DNA reads TGTGCCATCAGCCCGGACAGGAACTATGGCTACACCTTC. Translated, it gives CAISPDRNYGYTF.

About this clone: Other DNA sequences within the sample encode an identical CDR3. The chain uses TRBV30 and TRBJ2-7; tentatively, D is TRBD1 (7 bases). Germline CDR1 GTSNPN, CDR2 SVGIG (reference sequence). There are 14 residues in the CDR3. The ends were cut back, 0 bases at V and 6 bases at J, with 15 bases in the middle. The CDR3 DNA reads as TGTGCCTGGAGTGTATCAGGGGGGACGGGCGAGCAGTACTTC. Its translation: CAWSVSGGTGEQYF.

This rearrangement joins TRBV9 to TRBJ1-1; TRBD1 might be the D (6 bases). The germline gives CDR1 SGDLS, CDR2 YYNGEE. This CDR3 comprises 15 residues. With 3 bases removed from V and 1 base from J, the gap between germline ends came to 13 bases. CDR3 bases: TGTGCCAGCAGCGGAGCACAGGGCCCGAACACTGAAGCTTTCTTT. Residues: CASSGAQGPNTEAFF.

V is TRBV19 and J is TRBJ1-2; 10 positions agree with TRBD1. This CDR3 has 18 residues. Per the germline V gene, CDR1 is LNHDA and CDR2 is SQIVND (reference sequence). The V segment lost 7 bases and the J segment 7 bases; nucleotides outside the gene matches: 21. CDR3 coding DNA: TGTGCCAGTATCACCCGGGTGGACAGGGGGTTACTTTGGGGTGGCTACACCTTC. Translating it yields CASITRVDRGLLWGGYTF.

J is TRBJ2-2 and V is TRBV9; 10 positions agree with TRBD2. The CDR3 has 15 amino acids. Germline V gene data show CDR1 as SGDLS and CDR2 as YYNGEE. V lost 4 bases and J lost 1; bases outside the gene matches: 1. CDR3 nucleotides: TGTGCCAGCAGCCCTAGCGGGAGGAACACCGGGGAGCTGTTTTTT. It encodes CASSPSGRNTGELFF.

The V call is TRBV7-3, the J call TRBJ2-2; tentative D call: TRBD2 (6 bases). With 2 bases removed from V and 6 bases from J, the gap between germline ends came to 22 bases. Germline values: CDR1 SGHTA, CDR2 FQGTGA. The CDR3 sequence is 18 residues long. Here the CDR3 reads CASSLLGGLSNTSGELFF. The CDR3 DNA sequence: TGTGCCAGCAGCTTATTGGGGGGACTTTCGAACACTTCCGGGGAGCTGTTTTTT.

This clone was counted a few times. CDR3 sequence: CASSQDLMGAGGSYEQYF. The CDR3 DNA reads as TGCGCCAGCAGCCAAGATTTAATGGGAGCGGGAGGCTCCTACGAGCAGTACTTC. V and J are TRBV4-1 and TRBJ2-7; 9 bases line up with TRBD2. The CDR3 length is 18 residues. V dropped 0 bases and J dropped 0; count of bases not matched to a gene: 9. Germline V CDR1 and CDR2: MGHRA, YSYEKL.

The chain has TRBV5-1 and TRBJ2-1; TRBD1 is a possible D gene (5 bases). With 0 bases removed from V and 5 bases from J, the gap between germline ends came to 15 bases. Germline CDR1 is SGHRS and CDR2 is YFSETQ. The CDR3 length is 16 residues. The chain's CDR3 is CASSLGGGTADNEQFF. DNA for the CDR3: TGCGCCAGCAGCTTGGGGGGCGGTACAGCAGACAATGAGCAGTTCTTC.